The rows below give T cell receptor beta chains drawn from one sample of a study of blood T cell repertoires in COVID-19. Sequencing used immunoSEQ multiplex PCR; TCRdb keeps in-frame clones, though not all of them. The sample lists some 300,000 clones; 88% were seen once. Sample: PBMCs or T cells enriched from blood (not recorded which). These receptors were collected from a woman aged 55-69 years in a cohort exposed to, infected with or recovered from COVID-19 (not recorded which). Both conserved end residues are part of each CDR3. The order of the fields is CDR3 DNA, CDR3 protein, V gene, J gene, clone size, D gene. A D gene is named only where the DNA matches it firmly. The size field is filled for only some rows; it gives once, few, many or a size class.

TGTGCCAGCAGCTTAGTAGAGCTCAGGTGGGCCTATGGCTACACCTTC,CASSLVELRWAYGYTF,TRBV7-2,TRBJ1-2,.,.
TGTGCCACTACCTCAGGGGGAGCCCCCTACGAGCAGTACTTC,CATTSGGAPYEQYF,TRBV28,TRBJ2-7,.,TRBD1
TGTGCCAGCAGTTTAGCCGGGCTAGCGGCTCAAGAGACCCAGTACTTC,CASSLAGLAAQETQYF,TRBV28,TRBJ2-5,.,TRBD2
TGCGCCAGCAGCGCTGACGGGAGTTCTGGAAACACCATATATTTT,CASSADGSSGNTIYF,TRBV5-1,TRBJ1-3,.,.
TGTGCCAGCAGTCCTCCTAGAGCGCCCGGAAGCTCCTACGAGCAGTACTTC,CASSPPRAPGSSYEQYF,TRBV21-1,TRBJ2-7,.,.
TGCGCCAGCAGCTTGGGTCTAGCGGGGGTCTACAATGAGCAGTTCTTC,CASSLGLAGVYNEQFF,TRBV5-1,TRBJ2-1,.,TRBD2
TGTGCCAGCAGCCTTACAGGGTGGGGTCAGCCCCAGCATTTT,CASSLTGWGQPQHF,TRBV5-6,TRBJ1-5,.,.
TGTGCCAGCAAATCCCCAGGGAAAAGTTCCCAACGGGGCTACACCTTC,CASKSPGKSSQRGYTF,TRBV11-2,TRBJ1-2,.,.
TGCAGCGGGGAAAAACCAGGGGCCCGGGAGCTGTTTTTT,CSGEKPGARELFF,TRBV29-1,TRBJ2-2,.,.
TGTGCCAGCAGTTCCGCTAGCGGGAGCTTCTCCGAGCAGTACTTC,CASSSASGSFSEQYF,TRBV27,TRBJ2-7,.,TRBD2
TGTGCCAGCCGCACAGGGCGCTCACCCCTCCACTTT,CASRTGRSPLHF,TRBV27,TRBJ1-6,few,.